The rows below give T cell receptor beta chains drawn from one sample of a study of blood T cells in healthy people across ages. TCRdb itself ran the 5' RACE reads through MiXCR, one entry per CDR3 protein. The table includes approximately 960,000 distinct CDR3 sequences, about 29% detected once. These data were also reused for a study on T cells of mothers and their children.

The material sequenced was blood. The receptors stem from a woman aged 40 to 55 in good health. CDR3s include the opening cysteine and the closing phenylalanine or tryptophan. The order of the fields is V gene, J gene, clone size, D gene, CDR3 protein, CDR3 DNA. The D gene is left open where the match is weak. Some rows mark clone size as missing; the rest say once, few, many or name a class of expanded clone.

V gene: TRBV18; J gene: TRBJ1-1; clone size: few; D gene: -; CDR3 protein: CASSPGYTEAFF; CDR3 DNA: TGTGCCAGCTCACCAGGGTACACTGAAGCTTTCTTT
V gene: TRBV15; J gene: TRBJ2-7; clone size: many; D gene: TRBD1; CDR3 protein: CATSGAQGGYYEQYF; CDR3 DNA: TGTGCCACCAGCGGGGCACAGGGGGGCTACTACGAGCAGTACTTC
V gene: TRBV30; J gene: TRBJ1-2; clone size: few; D gene: TRBD1; CDR3 protein: CAWSGGQGYGYTF; CDR3 DNA: TGTGCCTGGAGTGGGGGACAGGGCTATGGCTACACCTTC
V gene: TRBV5-1; J gene: TRBJ2-5; clone size: -; D gene: TRBD1; CDR3 protein: CASFITGEETQYF; CDR3 DNA: TGCGCCAGCTTCATAACAGGGGAGGAGACCCAGTACTTC
V gene: TRBV5-5; J gene: TRBJ1-2; clone size: many; D gene: -; CDR3 protein: CASSPGRANYGYTF; CDR3 DNA: TGTGCCAGCAGCCCGGGAAGAGCTAACTATGGCTACACCTTC
V gene: TRBV28; J gene: TRBJ1-1; clone size: -; D gene: TRBD1; CDR3 protein: CASTPTGSGTEAFF; CDR3 DNA: TGTGCCAGCACCCCGACAGGGTCAGGGACTGAAGCTTTCTTT
V gene: TRBV9; J gene: TRBJ2-1; clone size: few; D gene: -; CDR3 protein: CASSVDRELEQFF; CDR3 DNA: TGTGCCAGCAGCGTAGATAGGGAACTCGAGCAGTTCTTC
V gene: TRBV20-1; J gene: TRBJ1-5; clone size: -; D gene: -; CDR3 protein: CSARPRDISNQPQHF; CDR3 DNA: TGCAGTGCTAGACCTCGGGACATTAGCAATCAGCCCCAGCATTTT
V gene: TRBV4-3; J gene: TRBJ2-5; clone size: -; D gene: TRBD2; CDR3 protein: CASNQVGAGGRETQYF; CDR3 DNA: TGCGCCAGCAACCAAGTTGGGGCGGGGGGGCGAGAGACCCAGTACTTC
V gene: TRBV5-1; J gene: TRBJ1-2; clone size: many; D gene: -; CDR3 protein: CASREAYGYTF; CDR3 DNA: TGCGCCAGCAGAGAGGCCTATGGCTACACCTTC
V gene: TRBV3-1; J gene: TRBJ2-7; clone size: many; D gene: TRBD2; CDR3 protein: CASSQAGGEQYF; CDR3 DNA: TGTGCCAGCAGCCAAGCGGGGGGCGAGCAGTACTTC
V gene: TRBV20-1; J gene: TRBJ1-6; clone size: many; D gene: -; CDR3 protein: CSASGANSPLHF; CDR3 DNA: TGCAGTGCTAGCGGGGCTAATTCACCCCTCCACTTT
V gene: TRBV6-5; J gene: TRBJ2-3; clone size: -; D gene: TRBD2; CDR3 protein: CASSYSGTTRRTQYF; CDR3 DNA: TGTGCCAGCAGTTACTCGGGGACTACCCGGCGTACGCAGTATTTT
V gene: TRBV20-1; J gene: TRBJ1-4; clone size: -; D gene: TRBD1; CDR3 protein: CSATGQGRGTNEKLFF; CDR3 DNA: TGCAGTGCTACCGGACAGGGGAGGGGAACTAATGAAAAACTGTTTTTT
V gene: TRBV28; J gene: TRBJ2-3; clone size: few; D gene: -; CDR3 protein: CASHYRGTDTQYF; CDR3 DNA: TGTGCCAGCCACTATCGGGGCACAGATACGCAGTATTTT
V gene: TRBV10-3; J gene: TRBJ2-3; clone size: few; D gene: -; CDR3 protein: CAISEPLGYTQYF; CDR3 DNA: TGTGCCATCAGTGAGCCTTTGGGTTATACGCAGTATTTT
V gene: TRBV29-1; J gene: TRBJ2-7; clone size: -; D gene: -; CDR3 protein: CSVALTTLPHEQYF; CDR3 DNA: TGCAGCGTTGCTCTAACGACCCTCCCCCACGAGCAGTACTTC
V gene: TRBV20-1; J gene: TRBJ2-7; clone size: -; D gene: -; CDR3 protein: CSAWDDEQYF; CDR3 DNA: TGCAGTGCGTGGGACGACGAGCAGTACTTC
V gene: TRBV24-1; J gene: TRBJ2-3; clone size: many; D gene: -; CDR3 protein: CAIGLALGDTQYF; CDR3 DNA: TGTGCCATAGGGCTAGCGTTAGGGGATACGCAGTATTTT
V gene: TRBV14; J gene: TRBJ2-7; clone size: few; D gene: -; CDR3 protein: CASSLGTVSTGFEQYF; CDR3 DNA: TGTGCCAGCAGCCTGGGAACAGTCTCCACCGGTTTCGAGCAGTACTTC
V gene: TRBV6-6; J gene: TRBJ1-5; clone size: few; D gene: -; CDR3 protein: CASSDPGRSQPQHF; CDR3 DNA: TGTGCCAGCAGTGACCCAGGACGGAGTCAGCCCCAGCATTTT
V gene: TRBV27; J gene: TRBJ1-1; clone size: few; D gene: -; CDR3 protein: CASSRLDTNTEAFF; CDR3 DNA: TGTGCCAGCAGCCGACTTGACACGAACACTGAAGCTTTCTTT
V gene: TRBV12-3/TRBV12-4; J gene: TRBJ2-1; clone size: -; D gene: -; CDR3 protein: CASSLRGAGRSNEQFF; CDR3 DNA: TGTGCCAGCAGTTTAAGGGGGGCAGGGCGGAGCAATGAGCAGTTCTTC
V gene: TRBV18; J gene: TRBJ1-1; clone size: -; D gene: -; CDR3 protein: CASSPVRGQGTEAFF; CDR3 DNA: TGTGCCAGCTCACCCGTACGGGGGCAGGGCACTGAAGCTTTCTTT
V gene: TRBV24-1; J gene: TRBJ2-1; clone size: few; D gene: -; CDR3 protein: CATRSGRQDNEQFF; CDR3 DNA: TGTGCCACCCGGTCGGGAAGACAAGACAATGAGCAGTTCTTC
V gene: TRBV3-1; J gene: TRBJ1-4; clone size: -; D gene: TRBD1; CDR3 protein: CASSQVRTGSEKLFF; CDR3 DNA: TGTGCCAGCAGCCAAGTTAGGACAGGGTCGGAAAAACTGTTTTTT
V gene: TRBV7-2; J gene: TRBJ1-1; clone size: few; D gene: TRBD1; CDR3 protein: CASSLAWTGGSMNTEAFF; CDR3 DNA: TGTGCCAGCAGCTTAGCCTGGACAGGGGGTTCCATGAACACTGAAGCTTTCTTT
V gene: TRBV5-1; J gene: TRBJ2-1; clone size: few; D gene: TRBD1; CDR3 protein: CASSLDRSYIDEQFF; CDR3 DNA: TGCGCCAGCAGCCTGGACAGGTCGTATATCGATGAGCAGTTCTTC
V gene: TRBV6-6; J gene: TRBJ2-5; clone size: many; D gene: TRBD2; CDR3 protein: CASSYSAGGALETQYF; CDR3 DNA: TGTGCCAGCAGTTACTCGGCCGGGGGGGCCCTTGAGACCCAGTACTTC
V gene: TRBV14; J gene: TRBJ1-2; clone size: few; D gene: -; CDR3 protein: CASSRQPNYGYTF; CDR3 DNA: TGTGCCAGCAGCCGGCAGCCCAACTATGGCTACACCTTC
V gene: TRBV5-6; J gene: TRBJ2-2; clone size: -; D gene: -; CDR3 protein: CASSGRDTSGTGELFF; CDR3 DNA: TGTGCCAGCAGCGGCCGGGACACCTCGGGCACCGGGGAGCTGTTTTTT
V gene: TRBV6-1; J gene: TRBJ2-5; clone size: many; D gene: -; CDR3 protein: CASSPDRPGETQYF; CDR3 DNA: TGTGCCAGCAGTCCCGACCGACCGGGAGAGACCCAGTACTTC
V gene: TRBV7-2; J gene: TRBJ2-7; clone size: many; D gene: -; CDR3 protein: CASSAGQSSSEQYF; CDR3 DNA: TGTGCCAGCAGCGCCGGACAGTCATCTAGCGAGCAGTACTTC
V gene: TRBV5-1; J gene: TRBJ2-5; clone size: -; D gene: TRBD1; CDR3 protein: CASSPLRGQTQYF; CDR3 DNA: TGCGCCAGCAGCCCCCTAAGGGGGCAGACCCAGTACTTC
V gene: TRBV15; J gene: TRBJ2-7; clone size: many; D gene: -; CDR3 protein: CATSIEQGRGYEQYF; CDR3 DNA: TGTGCCACCAGCATAGAACAGGGAAGGGGATACGAGCAGTACTTC
V gene: TRBV9; J gene: TRBJ2-7; clone size: once; D gene: -; CDR3 protein: CASSGGQGGEIQYF; CDR3 DNA: TGTGCCAGCAGCGGAGGCCAGGGTGGAGAGATCCAGTACTTC
V gene: TRBV5-6; J gene: TRBJ2-7; clone size: many; D gene: -; CDR3 protein: CASSLIGENYEQYF; CDR3 DNA: TGTGCCAGCAGCTTAATTGGGGAGAACTACGAGCAGTACTTC
V gene: TRBV6-6; J gene: TRBJ2-1; clone size: -; D gene: TRBD1; CDR3 protein: CASSKPPGQNNEQFF; CDR3 DNA: TGTGCCAGCAGTAAACCGCCGGGACAGAACAATGAGCAGTTCTTC
V gene: TRBV7-2; J gene: TRBJ2-5; clone size: few; D gene: TRBD2; CDR3 protein: CASSPGWISGGRETQYF; CDR3 DNA: TGTGCCAGCAGCCCGGGATGGATTAGCGGGGGGCGGGAGACCCAGTACTTC
V gene: TRBV29-1; J gene: TRBJ2-5; clone size: many; D gene: -; CDR3 protein: CSVESRGMRETQYF; CDR3 DNA: TGCAGCGTTGAATCCCGGGGAATGAGGGAGACCCAGTACTTC
V gene: TRBV10-3; J gene: TRBJ2-7; clone size: -; D gene: -; CDR3 protein: CAISESWAYEQYF; CDR3 DNA: TGTGCCATCAGTGAGTCGTGGGCCTACGAGCAGTACTTC
V gene: TRBV7-9; J gene: TRBJ1-2; clone size: few; D gene: TRBD1; CDR3 protein: CASSSSDRGRVGYTF; CDR3 DNA: TGTGCCAGCAGCTCCTCGGACAGGGGGCGGGTTGGCTACACCTTC
V gene: TRBV3-1; J gene: TRBJ2-1; clone size: few; D gene: -; CDR3 protein: CASSQLRDYNEQFF; CDR3 DNA: TGTGCCAGCAGCCAACTCCGGGACTACAATGAGCAGTTCTTC
V gene: TRBV9; J gene: TRBJ2-3; clone size: many; D gene: TRBD2; CDR3 protein: CASSVASGGRTDTQYF; CDR3 DNA: TGTGCCAGCAGCGTAGCTAGCGGGGGACGCACAGATACGCAGTATTTT
V gene: TRBV18; J gene: TRBJ1-2; clone size: few; D gene: -; CDR3 protein: CASSPSPYGYTF; CDR3 DNA: TGTGCCAGCTCACCATCTCCTTATGGCTACACCTTC
V gene: TRBV30; J gene: TRBJ1-4; clone size: -; D gene: -; CDR3 protein: CALAGYNEKLFF; CDR3 DNA: TGTGCCCTCGCAGGCTATAATGAAAAACTGTTTTTT
V gene: TRBV6-5; J gene: TRBJ1-1; clone size: -; D gene: -; CDR3 protein: CASSYSGVGDTPWEAFF; CDR3 DNA: TGTGCCAGCAGTTACTCGGGGGTCGGGGACACTCCTTGGGAAGCTTTCTTT
V gene: TRBV4-3; J gene: TRBJ2-6; clone size: -; D gene: -; CDR3 protein: CASSQDSAQGANVLTF; CDR3 DNA: TGCGCCAGCAGCCAAGATTCGGCCCAGGGGGCCAACGTCCTGACTTTC
V gene: TRBV28; J gene: TRBJ2-7; clone size: few; D gene: TRBD2; CDR3 protein: CASNRLAASEQYF; CDR3 DNA: TGTGCCAGCAATCGGCTAGCGGCCTCCGAGCAGTACTTC
V gene: TRBV20-1; J gene: TRBJ1-1; clone size: few; D gene: -; CDR3 protein: CSAHKAFNTEAFF; CDR3 DNA: TGCAGTGCTCATAAGGCTTTTAACACTGAAGCTTTCTTT
V gene: TRBV18; J gene: TRBJ1-4; clone size: many; D gene: TRBD1; CDR3 protein: CASSPGQGHEKLFF; CDR3 DNA: TGTGCCAGCTCACCGGGACAGGGGCATGAAAAACTGTTTTTT
V gene: TRBV24-1; J gene: TRBJ1-5; clone size: many; D gene: -; CDR3 protein: CATSGRGDSNQPQHF; CDR3 DNA: TGTGCCACCAGTGGTCGCGGCGATAGCAATCAGCCCCAGCATTTT
V gene: TRBV6-1; J gene: TRBJ1-6; clone size: few; D gene: -; CDR3 protein: CATLEDNNSPLHF; CDR3 DNA: TGTGCCACCCTGGAGGACAACAATTCACCCCTCCACTTT
V gene: TRBV7-2; J gene: TRBJ1-4; clone size: -; D gene: -; CDR3 protein: CASSLFGGRPTNEKLFF; CDR3 DNA: TGTGCCAGCAGCTTATTTGGTGGGAGACCAACTAATGAAAAACTGTTTTTT
V gene: TRBV3-1; J gene: TRBJ2-7; clone size: once; D gene: -; CDR3 protein: CASGPPSYEQYF; CDR3 DNA: TGTGCCAGCGGCCCCCCCTCCTACGAGCAGTACTTC
V gene: TRBV28; J gene: TRBJ1-1; clone size: once; D gene: -; CDR3 protein: CTSSRQPLAEAFF; CDR3 DNA: TGTACCAGCAGCAGACAGCCCCTGGCTGAAGCTTTCTTT
V gene: TRBV27; J gene: TRBJ2-3; clone size: few; D gene: -; CDR3 protein: CASSSQGHRTDTQYF; CDR3 DNA: TGTGCCAGCAGTAGCCAGGGACACCGCACAGATACGCAGTATTTT
V gene: TRBV2; J gene: TRBJ2-1; clone size: -; D gene: -; CDR3 protein: CASSEGRTYNEQFF; CDR3 DNA: TGTGCCAGCAGTGAAGGGAGGACCTACAATGAGCAGTTCTTC
V gene: TRBV20-1; J gene: TRBJ2-5; clone size: -; D gene: TRBD2; CDR3 protein: CSAPSLIAGGRETQYF; CDR3 DNA: TGCAGTGCTCCCTCTTTAATAGCGGGGGGGAGGGAGACCCAGTACTTC